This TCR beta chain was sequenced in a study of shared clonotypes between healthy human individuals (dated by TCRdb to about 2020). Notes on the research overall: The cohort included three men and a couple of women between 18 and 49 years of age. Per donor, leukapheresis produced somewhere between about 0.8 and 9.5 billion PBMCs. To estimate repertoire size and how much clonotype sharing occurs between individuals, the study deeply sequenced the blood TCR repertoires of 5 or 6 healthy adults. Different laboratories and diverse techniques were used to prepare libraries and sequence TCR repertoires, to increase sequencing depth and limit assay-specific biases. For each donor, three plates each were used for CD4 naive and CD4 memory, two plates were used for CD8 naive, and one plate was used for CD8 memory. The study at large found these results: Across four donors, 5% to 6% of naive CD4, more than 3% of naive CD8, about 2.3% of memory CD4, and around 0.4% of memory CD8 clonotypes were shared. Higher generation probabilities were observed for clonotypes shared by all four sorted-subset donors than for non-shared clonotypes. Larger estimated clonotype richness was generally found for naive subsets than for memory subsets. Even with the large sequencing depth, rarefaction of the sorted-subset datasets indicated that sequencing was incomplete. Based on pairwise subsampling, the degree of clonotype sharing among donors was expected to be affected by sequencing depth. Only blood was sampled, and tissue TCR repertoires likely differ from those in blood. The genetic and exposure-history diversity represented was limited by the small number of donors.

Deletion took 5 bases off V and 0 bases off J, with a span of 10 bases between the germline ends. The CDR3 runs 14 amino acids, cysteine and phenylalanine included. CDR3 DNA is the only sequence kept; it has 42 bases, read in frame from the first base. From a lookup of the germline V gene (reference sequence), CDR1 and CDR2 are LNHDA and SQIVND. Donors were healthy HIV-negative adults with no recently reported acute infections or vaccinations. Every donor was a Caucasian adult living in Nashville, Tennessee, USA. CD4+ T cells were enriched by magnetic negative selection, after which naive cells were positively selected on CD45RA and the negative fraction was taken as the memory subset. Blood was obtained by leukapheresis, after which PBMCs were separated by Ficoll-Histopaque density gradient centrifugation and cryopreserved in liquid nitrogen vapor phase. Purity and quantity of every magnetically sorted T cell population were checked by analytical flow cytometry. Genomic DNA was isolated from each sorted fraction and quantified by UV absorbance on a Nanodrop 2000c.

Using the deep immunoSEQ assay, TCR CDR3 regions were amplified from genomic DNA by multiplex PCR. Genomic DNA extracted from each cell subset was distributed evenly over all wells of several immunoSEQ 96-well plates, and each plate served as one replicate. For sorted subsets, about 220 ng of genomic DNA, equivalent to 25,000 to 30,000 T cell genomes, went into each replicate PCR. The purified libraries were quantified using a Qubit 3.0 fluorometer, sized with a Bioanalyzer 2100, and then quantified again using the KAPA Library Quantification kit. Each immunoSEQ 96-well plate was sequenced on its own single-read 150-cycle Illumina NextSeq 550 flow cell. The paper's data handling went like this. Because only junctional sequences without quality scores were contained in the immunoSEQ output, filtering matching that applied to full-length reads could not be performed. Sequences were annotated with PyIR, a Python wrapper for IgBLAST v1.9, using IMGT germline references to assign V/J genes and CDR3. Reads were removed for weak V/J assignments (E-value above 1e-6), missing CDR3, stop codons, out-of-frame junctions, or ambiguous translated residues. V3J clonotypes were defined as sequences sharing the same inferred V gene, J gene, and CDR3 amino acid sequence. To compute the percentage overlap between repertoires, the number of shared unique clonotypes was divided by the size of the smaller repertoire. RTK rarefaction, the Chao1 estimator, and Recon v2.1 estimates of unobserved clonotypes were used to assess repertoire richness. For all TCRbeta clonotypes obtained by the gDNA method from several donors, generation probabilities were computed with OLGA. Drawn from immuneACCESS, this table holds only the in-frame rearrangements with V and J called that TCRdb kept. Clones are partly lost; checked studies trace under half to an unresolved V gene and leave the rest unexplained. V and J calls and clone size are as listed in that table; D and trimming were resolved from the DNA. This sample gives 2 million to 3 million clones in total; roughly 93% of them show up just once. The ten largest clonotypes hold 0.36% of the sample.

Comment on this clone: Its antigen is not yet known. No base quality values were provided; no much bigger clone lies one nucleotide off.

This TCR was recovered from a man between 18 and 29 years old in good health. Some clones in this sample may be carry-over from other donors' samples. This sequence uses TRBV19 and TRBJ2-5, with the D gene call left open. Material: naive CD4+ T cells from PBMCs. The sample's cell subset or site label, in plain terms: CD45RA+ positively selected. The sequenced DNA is TGTGCCAGTAGTGCCACATCGTACCAAGAGACCCAGTACTTC. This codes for CASSATSYQETQYF.